This TCR beta chain was profiled in a study of T cells in localized non-small cell lung cancer. Whole-study results and caveats: For the top 100 tumor clones, a median roughly 56 also appeared in adjacent lung.

J was trimmed by 4 bases and V by 6 bases; bases with no gene match: 6. CDR3 length: 15 amino acids. Germline assignment: CDR1 MDHEN and CDR2 SYDVKM. The assay was immunoSEQ multiplex PCR, and TCRdb's table has in-frame clones only and misses some. The repertoire holds 45,000 to 55,000 clones, with around three quarters as singletons. This clone was seen a handful of times. Its target is not known. The receptor was isolated from a man aged 35 to 70 with stage I squamous cell lung carcinoma. The source material was peripheral blood, sampled before any cancer treatment. The rearrangement links TRBV28 to TRBJ2-1, with 10 bases aligning to TRBD2. The CDR3 here is CASSLSGGPYNEQFF. DNA for the CDR3: TGTGCCAGCAGCCTTAGCGGGGGGCCATACAATGAGCAGTTCTTC.